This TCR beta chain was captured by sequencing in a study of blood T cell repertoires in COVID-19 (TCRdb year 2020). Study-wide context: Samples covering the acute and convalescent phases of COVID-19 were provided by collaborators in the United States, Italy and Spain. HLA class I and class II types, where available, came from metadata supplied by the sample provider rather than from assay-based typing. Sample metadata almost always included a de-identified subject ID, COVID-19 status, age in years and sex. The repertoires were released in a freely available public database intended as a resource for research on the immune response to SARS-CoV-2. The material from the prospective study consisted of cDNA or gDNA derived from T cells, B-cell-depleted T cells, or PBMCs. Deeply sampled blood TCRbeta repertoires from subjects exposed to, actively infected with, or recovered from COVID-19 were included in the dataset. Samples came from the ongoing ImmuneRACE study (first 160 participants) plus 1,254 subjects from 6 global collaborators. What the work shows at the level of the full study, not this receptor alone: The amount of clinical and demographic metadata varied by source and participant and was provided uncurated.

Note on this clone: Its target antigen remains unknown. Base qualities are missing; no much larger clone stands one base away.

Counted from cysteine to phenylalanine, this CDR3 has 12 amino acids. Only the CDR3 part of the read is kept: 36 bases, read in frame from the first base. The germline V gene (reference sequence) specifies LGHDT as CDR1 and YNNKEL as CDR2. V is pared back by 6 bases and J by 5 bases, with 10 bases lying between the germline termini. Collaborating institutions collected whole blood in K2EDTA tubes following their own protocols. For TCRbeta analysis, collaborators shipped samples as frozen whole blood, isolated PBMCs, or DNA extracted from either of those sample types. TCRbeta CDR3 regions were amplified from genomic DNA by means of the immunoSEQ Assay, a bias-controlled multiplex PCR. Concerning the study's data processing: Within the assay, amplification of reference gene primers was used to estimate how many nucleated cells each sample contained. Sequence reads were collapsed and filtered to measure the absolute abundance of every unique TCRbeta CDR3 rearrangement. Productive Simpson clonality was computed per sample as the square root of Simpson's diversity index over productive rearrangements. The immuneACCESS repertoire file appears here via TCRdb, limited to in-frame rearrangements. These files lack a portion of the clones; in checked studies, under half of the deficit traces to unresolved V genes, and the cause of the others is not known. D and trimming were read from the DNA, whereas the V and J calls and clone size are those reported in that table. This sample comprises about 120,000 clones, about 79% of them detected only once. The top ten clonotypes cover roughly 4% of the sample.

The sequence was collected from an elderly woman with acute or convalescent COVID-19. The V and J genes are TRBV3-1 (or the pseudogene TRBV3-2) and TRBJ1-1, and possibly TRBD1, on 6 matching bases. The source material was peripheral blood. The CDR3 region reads CASSSGVTEAFF. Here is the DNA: TGTGCCAGCAGTTCAGGGGTTACTGAAGCTTTCTTT.